In this sample, the clone carrying this T cell receptor beta chain turned up many times. TCR beta libraries were built from RNA through three nested multiplex PCR rounds using modified ARM-PCR. TCRdb used MiXCR to reprocess the multiplex PCR reads, holding one entry per CDR3 protein. Among fewer than 40,000 distinct CDR3 sequences listed, approximately 60% were seen once. The CDR3 is made up of 16 amino acids. The V and J ends lost 2 bases and 0 bases respectively, with 11 bases between them. The data were taken from a study of tumor-infiltrating lymphocytes in glioblastoma multiforme. The receptor was isolated from a male donor with glioblastoma. Material for sequencing was brain tumor tissue. V and J are TRBV12-3 or TRBV12-4 and TRBJ1-3; D gene uncertain. The CDR3 DNA is TGTGCCAGCAGTTTAATTGGACGGAGCTCTGGAAACACCATATATTTT. It codes for CASSLIGRSSGNTIYF.